The 30 T cell receptor beta chains in this list originate from one sample, sequenced in a study of T cells in Graves' hyperthyroidism and ophthalmopathy. TCR beta CDR3 regions were amplified from RNA transcripts. In the first-round RT-PCR of the TCR CDR3, the HTBI primer set was used. Via MiXCR, TCRdb re-called the multiplex PCR reads, giving one row per CDR3 protein. The sample has a few hundred thousand distinct CDR3 sequences; 40% to 50% are singletons. Sequencing used peripheral blood or thyroid tissue (not recorded which). These TCRs come from an adult woman with Graves' disease, either hyperthyroidism or ophthalmopathy (not recorded which).

The J gene is TRBJ1-5, the V gene TRBV7-2, with D possibly matching TRBD1 (5 bases). The ends were cut back, 5 bases at V and 6 bases at J, with 17 bases in the middle. Germline V CDR1 and CDR2: SGHTA, FQGNSA. CDR3 size: 15 residues. The CDR3 sequence: CASSQSGFGGQPQHF. DNA for the CDR3: TGTGCCAGCAGCCAATCAGGGTTCGGAGGTCAGCCCCAGCATTTT.

The V gene is TRBV24-1, the J gene TRBJ2-7; D is tentatively TRBD1 or TRBD2 (5 bases each). The germline gives CDR1 KGHDR, CDR2 SFDVKD. Trimming stripped 7 bases from V and 0 bases from J, with 9 bases between. The CDR3 extends over 13 amino acids. The CDR3 loop reads CATSGTTSYEQYF. In DNA form, the CDR3 reads TGTGCCACCAGCGGGACGACCTCCTACGAGCAGTACTTC.

This chain uses TRBV15 with TRBJ2-2; 8 bases agree with TRBD2. CDR1 is LNHNV and CDR2 is YYDKDF in the germline V gene (reference sequence). The CDR3 loop spans 16 amino acids. The junction had 4 bases not matched to a gene; V was cut back by 0 bases and J by 4 bases. CDR3 in amino acids: CATSRDIAGGTGELFF. CDR3 coding DNA: TGTGCCACCAGCAGAGATATCGCGGGAGGCACCGGGGAGCTGTTTTTT.

This rearrangement joins TRBV28 to TRBJ2-2, with a tentative D call TRBD2 (5 bases). Trimming cost V 6 bases and J 8 bases, with 7 bases left between them. The CDR3 runs 11 residues. Germline CDR1 and CDR2: MDHEN and SYDVKM. The CDR3 loop reads CASRRVGELFF. DNA for the CDR3: TGTGCCAGCAGGAGGGTAGGGGAGCTGTTTTTT.

This clonotype was detected only once. A single base separates this from a much larger clone, so it may be a read error. As DNA, the CDR3 is TGTGCCAGCAGTGAATTCAGCGAGCAGTACTTC. This encodes CASSEFSEQYF. This chain connects TRBV2 to TRBJ2-7, with D unresolved. Germline loops: CDR1 SNHLY, CDR2 FYNNEI. The V end was cut by 2 bases, the J end by 6 bases, with 5 bases between. The CDR3 length is 11 residues.

This clonotype was counted many times. The chain employs TRBV7-9 and TRBJ1-2; D gene unclear. Trimming removed 5 bases from V and 2 bases from J, with 15 bases in between. CDR1 is SEHNR, CDR2 FQNEAQ, per germline (reference sequence). This CDR3 spans 15 amino acids. The CDR3 region is CASSQAGGVNYGYTF. In DNA form, the CDR3 reads TGTGCCAGCAGCCAGGCCGGCGGGGTCAACTATGGCTACACCTTC.

The chain employs TRBV10-3 and TRBJ2-3, with 7 bases lining up with TRBD2. The CDR3 totals 14 residues. J was trimmed by 4 bases and V by 8 bases; bases with no gene match: 9. Germline V gives CDR1 ENHRY, CDR2 SYGVKD. The CDR3 here is CAIRAGEASDTQYF. The CDR3 DNA reads TGTGCCATCCGGGCGGGAGAGGCATCAGATACGCAGTATTTT.

This clonotype was found many times. The chain links TRBV7-9 to TRBJ2-7, with D possibly TRBD1 on 6 matching bases. Germline V CDR1 and CDR2: SEHNR, FQNEAQ (reference sequence). Trimming removed 5 bases from V and 7 bases from J, with 18 bases in between. CDR3 length: 14 residues. CDR3 sequence: CASSRPGHDSEQYF. CDR3 coding DNA: TGTGCCAGCAGCCGCCCGGGACACGATTCGGAGCAGTACTTC.

This clonotype occurred many times. This chain uses TRBV2 with TRBJ1-1; D is unresolved. Trimming shortened V by 8 bases and J by 1 base, and 11 bases separated the two germline ends. CDR1 is SNHLY and CDR2 is FYNNEI in the germline V gene. The CDR3 extends over 13 amino acids. The CDR3 spells CASCTQRNTEAFF. Written as DNA, the CDR3 is TGTGCCAGCTGTACTCAGAGGAACACTGAAGCTTTCTTT.

This sequence joins TRBV10-3 and TRBJ1-2; TRBD1 matches 8 bases. CDR1 and CDR2 (germline): ENHRY, SYGVKD. This CDR3 region has 14 residues. V gave up 2 bases and J gave up 7 bases; unmatched junction bases: 6. The CDR3 loop reads CAISEGAGGGGYTF. The CDR3 region has the DNA TGTGCCATCAGTGAGGGGGCAGGGGGCGGTGGCTACACCTTC.

This clonotype showed up just a few times. The V call is TRBV25-1, the J call TRBJ2-5, with 8 bases that match TRBD2. CDR1 is MGHDK, CDR2 SYGVNS, per germline. V shed 2 bases, J shed 2 bases, and the junction held 7 bases outside the gene matches. This CDR3 has 16 amino acids. The CDR3 is CASSEGSGGPQETQYF. The CDR3 bases are TGTGCCAGCAGTGAAGGGTCGGGAGGGCCGCAAGAGACCCAGTACTTC. Full variable domain (outside the CDR3, taken from reference TRBV25-1 and TRBJ2-5): EADIYQTPRYLVIGTGKKITLECSQTMGHDKMYWYQQDPGMELHLIHYSYGVNSTEKGDLSSESTVSRIRTEHFPLTLESARPSHTSQYLCASSEGSGGPQETQYFGPGTRLLVL.

This clonotype has a count of ten or more. The rearrangement joins TRBV6-5 to TRBJ1-6; TRBD1 might be the D (5 bases). Germline CDR1 MNHEY, CDR2 SVGAGI. V lost 6 bases to trimming and J lost 10 bases, with 16 bases between them. This CDR3 is 14 amino acids long. The CDR3 region is CASSLGGDESPLHF. The CDR3 DNA is TGTGCCAGCAGCCTGGGGGGGGATGAATCACCCCTCCACTTT.

The chain recombines TRBV2 with TRBJ2-2; D is tentatively TRBD1 or TRBD2 (7 bases each). This CDR3 region has 14 residues. Germline CDR1 reads SNHLY; CDR2 reads FYNNEI. The ends were cut back, 3 bases at V and 4 bases at J, with 9 bases in the middle. CDR3 sequence reads: CASSDRGGTGELFF. In DNA, the CDR3 is TGTGCCAGCAGTGACAGGGGGGGCACCGGGGAGCTGTTTTTT.

The chain uses TRBV11-2 and TRBJ2-7, with 11 bases that match TRBD2. The CDR3 contains 15 residues. Germline CDR1 and CDR2: SGHAT and FQNNGV. V shed 3 bases and J 6 bases; nucleotides not matched to a gene: 7. In DNA, the CDR3 is TGTGCCAGCAGCTTGCTAGCGGGAGGATCAAGCGAGCAGTACTTC. This encodes CASSLLAGGSSEQYF.

The CDR3 nucleotides are TGCAGTGCTAGGAGGGGGGTCGCGGGCTCCGGGGACGATGGCTACACCTTC. Amino acids: CSARRGVAGSGDDGYTF. The chain couples TRBV20-1 to TRBJ1-2, with a possible D match to TRBD1 (6 bases). V was pared by 3 bases and J by 6 bases, with 26 bases between. The germline V gene has CDR1 DFQATT and CDR2 SNEGSKA (reference sequence). The CDR3 runs to 17 residues.

There are many counts of this clonotype. The chain joins TRBV6-1 to TRBJ1-5; 7 bases are shared with TRBD1. Germline CDR1 reads MNHNS; CDR2 reads SASEGT. The trim removed 8 bases at V and 3 bases at J, leaving 10 bases unmatched. The CDR3 runs to 15 residues. The DNA of the CDR3 is TGTGCCAGCGCCTTGGGACAGACCTTCAATCAGCCCCAGCATTTT. Amino acids: CASALGQTFNQPQHF.

This clonotype occurred a few times. V and J are TRBV6-1 and TRBJ2-2, with 8 bases fitting TRBD1. This CDR3 is 15 amino acids long. Germline values: CDR1 MNHNS, CDR2 SASEGT. V lost 5 bases and J lost 4; bases outside the gene matches: 6. The DNA for the CDR3 is TGTGCCAGCAGTCCATACAGGGGGTCCACCGGGGAGCTGTTTTTT. Residues: CASSPYRGSTGELFF.

This clonotype was counted many times. The V gene is TRBV11-2, the J gene TRBJ1-2; D is perhaps TRBD1 (5 bases). There are 14 residues in the CDR3. V dropped 5 bases and J dropped 0 bases, with 10 bases sitting between them. The germline V gene encodes CDR1 SGHAT and CDR2 FQNNGV. DNA of the CDR3: TGTGCCAGCAGCCCCAGACAGACTAACTATGGCTACACCTTC. Protein: CASSPRQTNYGYTF.

The chain employs TRBV12-3 or TRBV12-4 and TRBJ1-1, with 8 bases lining up with TRBD1. Unmatched junction bases numbered 11, after V lost 5 bases and J lost 12 bases. The CDR3 is made up of 13 amino acids. The CDR3 DNA reads TGTGCCAGCAGTCTTGGACAGGGTATGGTGACTTTCTTT. Amino acids: CASSLGQGMVTFF.

A remark on this clonotype: This may arise from a read error, as a much more abundant clone is one base away. V usage is TRBV20-1 and J usage is TRBJ2-7, with unresolved D. Between the trimmed V and J ends, which lost 4 bases and 3 bases, there was a span of 16 bases. Germline V gene lookup returns CDR1 DFQATT and CDR2 SNEGSKA (reference sequence). The CDR3 loop spans 14 amino acids. The CDR3 DNA is TGCAGTGCTATTCACCAGACGGGCATCTACGAGCAGTACTTC. Translation: CSAIHQTGIYEQYF.

This rearrangement joins TRBV20-1 to TRBJ2-7, with a possible D match to TRBD2 (6 bases). Trimming removed 3 bases from V and 5 bases from J, with 23 bases in between. Germline V gene data show CDR1 as DFQATT and CDR2 as SNEGSKA (reference sequence). This CDR3 contains 16 residues. The chain's CDR3 is CSASGGRGGQPHEQYF. The CDR3 coding sequence is TGCAGTGCTAGTGGAGGACGCGGAGGGCAGCCCCACGAGCAGTACTTC.

This chain links TRBV24-1 with TRBJ1-2; 8 bases map to TRBD1. The CDR3 covers 15 residues. The junction had 6 bases not matched to a gene; V was cut back by 3 bases and J by 4 bases. Germline lookup yields CDR1 KGHDR and CDR2 SFDVKD. The CDR3 DNA reads as TGTGCCACCAGTGATCCCGGGACAGGAGCCTATGGCTACACCTTC. This gives the protein CATSDPGTGAYGYTF.

The chain joins TRBV4-1 to TRBJ1-1, with TRBD1 matching over 8 bases. The J segment lost 4 bases and the V segment lost 2 bases, leaving 15 bases of the junction unmatched. This CDR3 region has 18 residues. Germline loops: CDR1 MGHRA, CDR2 YSYEKL. CDR3 in DNA: TGCGCCAGCAGCCAATCTCGGGCAGGGGGCCTCCGCGGCACTGAAGCTTTCTTT. As protein: CASSQSRAGGLRGTEAFF.

V is TRBV12-3 or TRBV12-4 and J is TRBJ1-1, with 8 bases that match TRBD1. CDR3 size: 14 residues. With 4 bases clipped from V and 1 base from J, the junction kept 2 bases outside the gene matches. The CDR3 loop reads CASSWDRTNTEAFF. In DNA, the CDR3 is TGTGCCAGCAGTTGGGACAGGACGAACACTGAAGCTTTCTTT.

The V and J genes are TRBV13 and TRBJ1-6; tentative D call: TRBD1 (6 bases). V lost 3 bases and J lost 8, with 14 bases in between. Germline V gene data show CDR1 as PRHDT and CDR2 as FYEKMQ (reference sequence). CDR3 length equals 15 residues. As DNA, the CDR3 is TGTGCCAGCAGCTTGACAGGCTCAATCGATTCACCCCTCCACTTT. Encoded protein: CASSLTGSIDSPLHF.

This clonotype was observed at least ten times. The V gene is TRBV4-3, the J gene TRBJ1-2; D ambiguous. Per germline, CDR1 LGHNA and CDR2 YSLEER. Deletions cut 0 bases from V and 5 bases from J, with 7 bases between. The length of the CDR3 is 13 residues. The CDR3 loop reads CASSQEGSYGYTF. The CDR3 DNA reads as TGCGCCAGCAGCCAAGAGGGGAGTTATGGCTACACCTTC.

This clonotype was recorded many times. The V and J genes are TRBV5-4 and TRBJ1-2; D is possibly TRBD1 (5 bases). Trimming stripped 2 bases from V and 6 bases from J, with 17 bases between. This CDR3 region has 15 residues. CDR1 and CDR2 from the germline V gene are SGHNT and YYREEE (reference sequence). CDR3: CASSFSKGTFNGYTF. CDR3 sequence (DNA): TGTGCCAGCAGCTTTTCGAAGGGGACCTTTAATGGCTACACCTTC. Together with reference TRBV5-4 and TRBJ1-2, the CDR3 gives the full variable domain: ETGVTQSPTHLIKTRGQQVTLRCSSQSGHNTVSWYQQALGQGPQFIFQYYREEENGRGNFPPRFSGLQFPNYSSELNVNALELDDSALYLCASSFSKGTFNGYTFGSGTRLTVV.

In its sample, this clonotype was seen a few times. This rearrangement joins TRBV29-1 to TRBJ1-1, with D perhaps matching TRBD1 (5 bases). Germline loops: CDR1 SQVTM, CDR2 ANQGSEA. V shed 7 bases and J shed 1 base, with 16 bases lying between them. The CDR3 extends over 14 amino acids. The CDR3: CSAGRVGENTEAFF. CDR3 sequence (DNA): TGCAGCGCCGGACGGGTGGGGGAGAACACTGAAGCTTTCTTT.

This clonotype was seen a handful of times. This chain links TRBV9 with TRBJ1-4; D possibly corresponds to TRBD1 (6 bases). The V gene lost 7 bases and the J gene lost 7 bases, with 23 bases spanning the gap. The CDR3 has 16 residues. Germline CDR1 is SGDLS and CDR2 is YYNGEE. CDR3 protein: CASAVTSGAVGEKLFF. CDR3 nucleotides: TGTGCCAGCGCGGTGACGTCGGGGGCGGTTGGTGAAAAACTGTTTTTT.

This clonotype was seen only a few times. The DNA for the CDR3 is TGTGCCAGCAGTCCCTTCCGCAGGGTCGTCTACGAGCAGTACTTC. Its protein is CASSPFRRVVYEQYF. V gene TRBV7-8 combines with J gene TRBJ2-7, with D possibly TRBD1 on 5 matching bases. CDR1 is SGHVS and CDR2 is FQNEAQ in the germline V gene. This CDR3 is 15 amino acids long. The V gene lost 6 bases and the J gene lost 3 bases, with 18 bases spanning the gap.